The entry below describes one T cell receptor beta chain. Repertoires were generated with immunoSEQ multiplex PCR, while TCRdb's copy carries only in-frame clones and drops some. Of under 95,000 clones in the sample, about nine tenths were seen once. The sample originates from a study of OX40 agonist ivuxolimab in advanced cancers. Study in general: Eligibility rules accepted prior anti-PD-1, anti-PD-L1 or anti-CTLA-4 therapy, and 30% to 40% had some.

This CDR3 comprises 14 residues. V was shortened by 5 bases and J by 1 base, with 12 bases between the two germline ends. CDR1 is MNHEY and CDR2 is SMNVEV in the germline V gene (reference sequence). Source: CD4+ or CD8+ T cells sorted from blood, taken in a trial of the OX40 agonist ivuxolimab. This TCR was sampled from an adult with an advanced solid tumor such as melanoma, head and neck, liver or kidney cancer. The V and J genes are TRBV27 and TRBJ2-7; no reliable D call. CDR3 loop: CASSPDHVSYEQYF. CDR3 DNA: TGTGCCAGCAGTCCGGACCACGTATCCTACGAGCAGTACTTC.